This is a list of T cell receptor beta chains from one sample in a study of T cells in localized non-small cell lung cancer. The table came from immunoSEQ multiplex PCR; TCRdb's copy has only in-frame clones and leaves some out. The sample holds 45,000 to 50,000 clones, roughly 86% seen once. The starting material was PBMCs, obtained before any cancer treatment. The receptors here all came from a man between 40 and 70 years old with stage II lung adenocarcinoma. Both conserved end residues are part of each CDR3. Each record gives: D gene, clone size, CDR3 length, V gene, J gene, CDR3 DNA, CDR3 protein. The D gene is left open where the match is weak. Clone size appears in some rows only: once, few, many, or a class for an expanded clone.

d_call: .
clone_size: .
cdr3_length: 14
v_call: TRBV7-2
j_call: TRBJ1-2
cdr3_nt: TGTGCCAGCAGCTCCCGGACAGTCCTCTATGGCTACACCTTC
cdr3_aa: CASSSRTVLYGYTF

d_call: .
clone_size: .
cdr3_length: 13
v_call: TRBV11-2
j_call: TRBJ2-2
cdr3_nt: TGTGCCAGCAGCCCCGAAATCGCCGGGGAGCTGTTTTTT
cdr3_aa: CASSPEIAGELFF

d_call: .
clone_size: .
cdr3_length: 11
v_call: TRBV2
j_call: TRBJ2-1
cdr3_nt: TGTGCCAGCAGTGTGGCCGGGGAGCAGTTCTTC
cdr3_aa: CASSVAGEQFF

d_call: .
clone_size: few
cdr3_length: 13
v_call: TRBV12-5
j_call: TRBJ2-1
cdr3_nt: TGTGCTAGTGGTTTGAGGCTGGGCAATGAGCAGTTCTTC
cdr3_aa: CASGLRLGNEQFF

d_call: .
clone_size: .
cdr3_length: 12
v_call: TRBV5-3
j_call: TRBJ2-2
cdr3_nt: TGTGCCAGAAGCCCCTCCACCGGGGAGCTGTTTTTT
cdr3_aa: CARSPSTGELFF

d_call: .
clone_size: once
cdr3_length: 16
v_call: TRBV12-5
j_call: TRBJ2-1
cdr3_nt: TGTGCTAGTGGTTTGGTACTCGGGGAACCCTACAATGAGCAGTTCTTC
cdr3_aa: CASGLVLGEPYNEQFF

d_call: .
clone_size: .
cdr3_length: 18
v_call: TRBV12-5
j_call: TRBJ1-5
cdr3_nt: TGTGCTAGTGGTTTGGTAATACAGGGAGACGGCCAAGGACAGCCCCAGCATTTT
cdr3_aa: CASGLVIQGDGQGQPQHF

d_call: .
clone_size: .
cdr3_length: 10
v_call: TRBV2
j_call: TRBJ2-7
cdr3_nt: TGTGCCAGCAGGTCCTACGAGCAGTACTTC
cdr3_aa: CASRSYEQYF

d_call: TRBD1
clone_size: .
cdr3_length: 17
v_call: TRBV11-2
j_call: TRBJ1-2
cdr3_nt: TGTGCCAGCAGCTTAGATCGGGCAGGGGGCTTTAGTAATGGCTACACCTTC
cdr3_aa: CASSLDRAGGFSNGYTF

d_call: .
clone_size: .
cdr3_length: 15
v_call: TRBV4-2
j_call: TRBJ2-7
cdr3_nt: TGTGCCAGCAGCCAAGAACCCAGTAGCGTCTACGAGCAGTACTTC
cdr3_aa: CASSQEPSSVYEQYF

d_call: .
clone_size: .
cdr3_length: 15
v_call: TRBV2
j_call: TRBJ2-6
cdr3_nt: TGTGCCAGCAATCCGGAGGCTAGTGGGGCCAACGTCCTGACTTTC
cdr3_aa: CASNPEASGANVLTF

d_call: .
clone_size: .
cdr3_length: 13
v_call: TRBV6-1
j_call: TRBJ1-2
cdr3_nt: TGTGCCAGCAGTGAAGCGGCAGGCTATGGCTACACCTTC
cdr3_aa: CASSEAAGYGYTF

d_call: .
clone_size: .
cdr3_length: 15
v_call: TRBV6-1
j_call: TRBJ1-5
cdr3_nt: TGTGCCAGCAGTGGAGGGGAGAGTCAGATTCAGCCCCAGCATTTT
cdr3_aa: CASSGGESQIQPQHF

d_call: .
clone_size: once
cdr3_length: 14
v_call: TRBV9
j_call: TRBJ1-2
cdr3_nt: TGTGCCAGCAGCGTAAACTCACAGGGCGAAGGCTACACCTTC
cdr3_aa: CASSVNSQGEGYTF

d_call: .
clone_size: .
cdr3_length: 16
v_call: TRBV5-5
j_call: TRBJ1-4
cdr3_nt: TGTGCCAGCACCCGGCAGTACGGGGATGGGGACGAAAAACTGTTTTTT
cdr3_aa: CASTRQYGDGDEKLFF

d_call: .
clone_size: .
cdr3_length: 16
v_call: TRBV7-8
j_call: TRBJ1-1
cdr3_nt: TGTGCCAGCAGCCCGAGACTGAGGGCTATGAACACTGAAGCTTTCTTT
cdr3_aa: CASSPRLRAMNTEAFF

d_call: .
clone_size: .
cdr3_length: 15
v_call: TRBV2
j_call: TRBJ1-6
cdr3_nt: TGTGCCAGCAGGAGAGGCCTCTCCTATAATTCACCCCTCCACTTT
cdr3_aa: CASRRGLSYNSPLHF

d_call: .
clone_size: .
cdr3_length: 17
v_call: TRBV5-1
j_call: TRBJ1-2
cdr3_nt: TGCGCCAGCAGCTCCCGGGCCGGGGGGCATTCAAGCTATGGCTACACCTTC
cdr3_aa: CASSSRAGGHSSYGYTF

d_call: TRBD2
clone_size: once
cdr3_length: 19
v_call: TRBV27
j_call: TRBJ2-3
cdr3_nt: TGTGCCAGCGGGTTGACGGGACTAGCGGGGGTAAGCGGCACAGATACGCAGTATTTT
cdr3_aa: CASGLTGLAGVSGTDTQYF

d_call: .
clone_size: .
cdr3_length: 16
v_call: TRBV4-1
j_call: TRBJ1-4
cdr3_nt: TGCGCCAGCAGCCAAGGTGGGGCCCTTACTAATGAAAAACTGTTTTTT
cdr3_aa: CASSQGGALTNEKLFF

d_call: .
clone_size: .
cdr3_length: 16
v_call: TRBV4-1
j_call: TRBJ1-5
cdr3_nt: TGCGCCAGCAGCCCCAGAACAGGGAGTGGCAATCAGCCCCAGCATTTT
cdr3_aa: CASSPRTGSGNQPQHF

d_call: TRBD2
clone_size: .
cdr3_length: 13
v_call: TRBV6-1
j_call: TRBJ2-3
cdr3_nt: TGTGCCAGCGGGAGGGAACAGACAGATACGCAGTATTTT
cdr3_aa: CASGREQTDTQYF

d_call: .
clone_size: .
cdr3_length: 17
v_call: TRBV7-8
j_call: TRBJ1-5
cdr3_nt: TGTGCCAGCAGCTTCGCCGTTCGTGGGGATAGCAATCAGCCCCAGCATTTT
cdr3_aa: CASSFAVRGDSNQPQHF

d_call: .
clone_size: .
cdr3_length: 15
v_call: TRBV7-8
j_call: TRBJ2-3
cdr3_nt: TGTGCCAGCAGCTTACTTGCCTCGGTTACAGATACGCAGTATTTT
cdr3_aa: CASSLLASVTDTQYF

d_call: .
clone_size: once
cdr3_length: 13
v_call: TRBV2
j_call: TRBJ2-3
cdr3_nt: TGTGCCTCTCGGAAACTGTACGAAGATACGCAGTATTTT
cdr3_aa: CASRKLYEDTQYF

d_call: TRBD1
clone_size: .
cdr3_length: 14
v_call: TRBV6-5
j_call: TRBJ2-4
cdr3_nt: TGTGCCAGCAGTTACGGACAGGGGGAAAACATTCAGTACTTC
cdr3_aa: CASSYGQGENIQYF

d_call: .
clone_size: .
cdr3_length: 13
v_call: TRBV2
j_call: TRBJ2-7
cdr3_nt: TGTGCCAGCAGTAGGGGGGGCGGATACGAGCAGTACTTC
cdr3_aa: CASSRGGGYEQYF

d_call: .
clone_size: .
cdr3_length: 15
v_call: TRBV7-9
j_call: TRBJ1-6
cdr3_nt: TGTGCCAGCAGCCCATTACGGGGGGTTTATTCACCCCTCCACTTT
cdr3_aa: CASSPLRGVYSPLHF

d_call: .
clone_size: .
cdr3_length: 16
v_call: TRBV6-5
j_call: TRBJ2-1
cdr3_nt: TGTGCCAGCAGTTACCGAGCGGTCAGCTCCTACAATGAGCAGTTCTTC
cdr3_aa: CASSYRAVSSYNEQFF

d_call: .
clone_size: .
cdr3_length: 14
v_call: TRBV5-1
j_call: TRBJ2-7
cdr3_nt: TGCGCCAGCAGCTTGGAGGCCCTCGGGGACGAGCAGTACTTC
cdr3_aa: CASSLEALGDEQYF

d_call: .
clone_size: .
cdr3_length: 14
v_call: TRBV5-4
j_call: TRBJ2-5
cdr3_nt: TGTGCCAGCAGCTCGATTCAGGGGGGAGAGACCCAGTACTTC
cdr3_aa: CASSSIQGGETQYF

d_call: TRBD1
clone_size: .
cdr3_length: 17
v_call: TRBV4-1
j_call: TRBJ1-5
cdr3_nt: TGCGCCAGCAGCCAAGTACCGGGACAGGGCTTCAATCAGCCCCAGCATTTT
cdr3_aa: CASSQVPGQGFNQPQHF

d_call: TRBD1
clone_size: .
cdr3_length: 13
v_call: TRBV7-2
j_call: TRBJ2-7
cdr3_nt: TGTGCCAGCAGCCCACCAGGGGGTTGGGAGCAGTACTTC
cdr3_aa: CASSPPGGWEQYF

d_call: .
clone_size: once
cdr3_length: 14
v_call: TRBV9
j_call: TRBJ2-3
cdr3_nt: TGTGCCAGCAGCGTAGATCTAATCACAGATACGCAGTATTTT
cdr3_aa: CASSVDLITDTQYF

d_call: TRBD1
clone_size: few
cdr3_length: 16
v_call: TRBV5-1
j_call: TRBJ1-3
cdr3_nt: TGCGCCAGCAGCCCGTGGGACAGGGGATCTGGAAACACCATATATTTT
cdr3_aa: CASSPWDRGSGNTIYF

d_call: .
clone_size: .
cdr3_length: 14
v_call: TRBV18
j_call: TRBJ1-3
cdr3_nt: TGTGCCAGCTCACCAACAACTGAGGGAAACACCATATATTTT
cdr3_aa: CASSPTTEGNTIYF

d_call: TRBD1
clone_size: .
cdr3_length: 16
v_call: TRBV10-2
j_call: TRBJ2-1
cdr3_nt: TGCGCCAGCAGTGAAAGTCTGACAGGGGGGTTCAATGAGCAGTTCTTC
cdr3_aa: CASSESLTGGFNEQFF

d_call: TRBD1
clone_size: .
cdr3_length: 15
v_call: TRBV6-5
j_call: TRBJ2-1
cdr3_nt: TGTGCCAGCAGTTACTCGGGACAGGGTTTGGATGAGCAGTTCTTC
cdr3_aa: CASSYSGQGLDEQFF

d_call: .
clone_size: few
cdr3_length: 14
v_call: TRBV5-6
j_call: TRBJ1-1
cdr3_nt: TGTGCCAGCAGCCTGCAGGGGAGAGACACTGAAGCTTTCTTT
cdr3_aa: CASSLQGRDTEAFF

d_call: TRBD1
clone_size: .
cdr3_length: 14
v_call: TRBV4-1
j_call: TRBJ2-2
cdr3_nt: TGCGCCAGCAGCCAGACAGGGCACCGCACGGAGCTGTTTTTT
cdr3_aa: CASSQTGHRTELFF

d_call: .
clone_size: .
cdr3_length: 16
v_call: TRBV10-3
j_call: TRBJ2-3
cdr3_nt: TGTGCCATCAGTGAGTCGACGGTTGCGGGGTTAGATACGCAGTATTTT
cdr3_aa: CAISESTVAGLDTQYF

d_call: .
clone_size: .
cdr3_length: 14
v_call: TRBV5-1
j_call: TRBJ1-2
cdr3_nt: TGCGCCAGCAGCTTGGATGAGGGGTCCTATGGCTACACCTTC
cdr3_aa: CASSLDEGSYGYTF